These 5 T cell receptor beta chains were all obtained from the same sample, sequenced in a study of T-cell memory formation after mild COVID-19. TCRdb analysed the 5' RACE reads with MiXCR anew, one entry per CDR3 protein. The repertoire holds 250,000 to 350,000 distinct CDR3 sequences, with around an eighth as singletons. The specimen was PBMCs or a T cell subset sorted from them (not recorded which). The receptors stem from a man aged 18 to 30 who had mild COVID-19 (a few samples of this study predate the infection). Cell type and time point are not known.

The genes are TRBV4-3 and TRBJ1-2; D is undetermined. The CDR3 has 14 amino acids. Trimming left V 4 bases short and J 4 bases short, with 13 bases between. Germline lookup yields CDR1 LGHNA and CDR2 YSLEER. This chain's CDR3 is CASSPKVEFYGYTF. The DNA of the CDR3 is TGCGCCAGCAGCCCTAAGGTGGAGTTCTATGGCTACACCTTC.

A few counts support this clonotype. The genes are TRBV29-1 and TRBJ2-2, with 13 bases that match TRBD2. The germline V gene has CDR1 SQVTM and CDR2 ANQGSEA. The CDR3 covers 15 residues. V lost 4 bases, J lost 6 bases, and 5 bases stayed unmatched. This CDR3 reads CSVGGTSGVPGELFF. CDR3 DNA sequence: TGCAGCGTTGGGGGGACTAGCGGGGTACCCGGGGAGCTGTTTTTT.

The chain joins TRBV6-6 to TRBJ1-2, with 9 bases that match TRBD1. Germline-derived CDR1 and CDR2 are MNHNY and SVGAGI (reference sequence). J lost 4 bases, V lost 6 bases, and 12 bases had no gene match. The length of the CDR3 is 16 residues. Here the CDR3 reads CASSSPGQGEGYGYTF. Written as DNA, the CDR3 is TGTGCCAGCAGCTCCCCGGGACAGGGAGAGGGCTATGGCTACACCTTC.

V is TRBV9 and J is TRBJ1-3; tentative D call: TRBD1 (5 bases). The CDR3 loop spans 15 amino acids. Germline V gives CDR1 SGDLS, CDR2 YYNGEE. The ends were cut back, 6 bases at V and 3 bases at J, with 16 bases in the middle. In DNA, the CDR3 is TGTGCCAGCATCGCCGGGGGGGGGAATGGAAACACCATATATTTT. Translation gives CASIAGGGNGNTIYF.

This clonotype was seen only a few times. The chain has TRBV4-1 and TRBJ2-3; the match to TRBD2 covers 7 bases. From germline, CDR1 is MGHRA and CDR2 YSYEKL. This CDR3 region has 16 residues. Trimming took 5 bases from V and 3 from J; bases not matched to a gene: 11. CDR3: CASSSPERGVTDTQYF. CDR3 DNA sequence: TGCGCCAGCAGCTCCCCAGAGCGGGGAGTTACAGATACGCAGTATTTT.